This T cell receptor beta chain was recorded in a study of regulatory T cells in long-lasting Graves disease. Findings and limits, study-wide: Persistent Graves' patients showed less TCR diversity than newly diagnosed ones. There were preferences for TRBV28, TRBJ1-2 and TRBJ2-5 in persistent disease.

Time point denoted: newly diagnosed GD, antithyroid drugs for less than 3 months. Following extraction of RNA from PBMCs, that RNA was used to make the TCR library. Enrollment of patients was through an endocrinology department in Xi'an, China. CDR1 is MRHNA and CDR2 is SNTAGT in the germline V gene. Deletions cut 2 bases from V and 6 bases from J, with 10 bases between. CDR3 length equals 13 residues. This clonotype occurred many times. What it binds is unknown. Arm-PCR of CDR3 regions and iRepertoire HTBI primers were the basis on which TCR beta libraries were built. MiXCR was run by TCRdb on the multiplex PCR reads, yielding one entry per CDR3 protein. The sample shows roughly 420,000 distinct CDR3 sequences, 15% to 17% of them seen only once.

The source was peripheral blood mononuclear cells (PBMCs), collected at new diagnosis, from a patient treated with antithyroid drugs. The gene calls are TRBV6-4 and TRBJ1-2, with D maybe TRBD1 (6 bases). The sequence derives from a female donor with Graves disease. CDR3: CASSDETGNGYTF. CDR3 coding DNA: TGTGCCAGCAGTGACGAAACAGGGAATGGCTACACCTTC.